These 29 T cell receptor beta chains share one sample of origin, sequenced in a study of Graves' ophthalmopathy and Graves' hyperthyroidism. RNA transcripts provided the template for amplifying TCR beta CDR3 regions. In the first round, RT-PCR was carried out with HTBI primers, and a multiplex PCR formed the second round. TCRdb reprocessed the multiplex PCR reads with MiXCR, giving one entry per CDR3 protein. In the table there are 500,000 to 700,000 distinct CDR3 sequences, 20% to 25% of which are singletons. The specimen sequenced was peripheral blood. Receptors originate from a woman aged 18 to 35 with stable Graves' hyperthyroidism. Some clones in this sample may be carry-over from other donors' samples.

Of note for this clonotype: The junction and the germline gene differ at one end; a read error may be behind it. The V gene is TRBV19, the J gene TRBJ1-2; D unclear. Germline-derived CDR1 and CDR2 are LNHDA and SQIVND (reference sequence). CDR3 size: 15 residues. The CDR3 nucleotides are TGCGCCATCGGGAGAGGCGGGAGGGCTGGCTATGGCTACACCTTC. It is translated as CAIGRGGRAGYGYTF.

This clonotype was detected only a few times. This chain connects TRBV10-3 to TRBJ1-6; 7 bases are shared with TRBD1. The V and J ends lost 2 bases and 6 bases, in that order; junction bases with no gene match: 4. CDR1 is ENHRY, CDR2 SYGVKD, per germline. CDR3 length: 15 amino acids. CDR3 coding DNA: TGTGCCATCAGTGAGGGACAGGAGGCTAATTCACCCCTCCACTTT. This gives the protein CAISEGQEANSPLHF.

V and J are TRBV6-1 and TRBJ2-7, with TRBD1 matching 7 bases. V lost 6 bases to trimming and J lost 3 bases; unmatched junction nucleotides: 11. The CDR3 contains 15 residues. Per germline, CDR1 MNHNS and CDR2 SASEGT. CDR3 bases: TGTGCCAGCAGGCGTATGACGGGACAGCTCTACGAGCAGTACTTC. It is translated as CASRRMTGQLYEQYF.

The table lists this clonotype with a count of one. The chain has TRBV7-2 and TRBJ2-7; 9 nucleotides agree with TRBD2. V gave up 9 bases and J gave up 2 bases; unmatched junction bases: 5. The germline V gene encodes CDR1 SGHTA and CDR2 FQGNSA. This CDR3 has 13 amino acids. The CDR3 loop reads CASSGGRTYEQYF. CDR3 DNA: TGTGCCAGTAGCGGGGGTCGAACCTACGAGCAGTACTTC. Combining the CDR3 with reference TRBV7-2 and TRBJ2-7 gives the whole variable domain GAGVSQSPSNKVTEKGKDVELRCDPISGHTALYWYRQSLGQGLEFLIYFQGNSAPDKSGLPSDRFSAERTGGSVSTLTIQRTQQEDSAVYLCASSGGRTYEQYFGPGTRLTVT.

This clonotype was detected many times. With a much larger clone just one base away, this may be a read error. The chain is built from TRBV28 and TRBJ1-5; no clear D. Germline V gene data show CDR1 as MDHEN and CDR2 as SYDVKM. The germline V and J ends were trimmed by 3 bases and 6 bases, with 6 bases remaining between them. The length of the CDR3 is 12 residues. The CDR3 spells CASSFLTQPQHF. The CDR3 DNA reads TGTGCCAGCAGTTTTCTAACTCAGCCCCAGCATTTT.

V is TRBV12-3 or TRBV12-4 and J is TRBJ2-7; D uncertain. This CDR3 has 14 amino acids. V was shortened by 0 bases and J by 0 bases, with 6 bases between the two germline ends. CDR3 DNA sequence: TGTGCCAGCAGTTTAGCGCCCACCTCCTACGAGCAGTACTTC. Its protein product is CASSLAPTSYEQYF.

This clonotype appeared many times. The chain recombines TRBV5-1 with TRBJ1-6; D gene uncertain. V lost 7 bases, J lost 5 bases, and 10 bases lay in between. The germline V gene encodes CDR1 SGHRS and CDR2 YFSETQ. The CDR3 totals 13 residues. The CDR3 here is CASGEGHNSPLHF. The CDR3 DNA sequence: TGCGCCAGCGGAGAAGGGCATAATTCACCCCTCCACTTT.

This clonotype was recorded many times. The chain carries TRBV11-1 and TRBJ2-5; D is perhaps TRBD1 or TRBD2 (6 bases each). The CDR3 is 15 residues long. Germline V gene data show CDR1 as SGHAT and CDR2 as FQDESV (reference sequence). Trimming left V 2 bases short and J 3 bases short, with 13 bases between. The CDR3 sequence: CASSLTPGEEETQYF. The CDR3 DNA sequence: TGTGCCAGCAGCTTAACCCCAGGGGAGGAAGAGACCCAGTACTTC. Full variable domain (missing parts from reference TRBV11-1 and TRBJ2-5): EAEVAQSPRYKITEKSQAVAFWCDPISGHATLYWYRQILGQGPELLVQFQDESVVDDSQLPKDRFSAERLKGVDSTLKIQPAELGDSAMYLCASSLTPGEEETQYFGPGTRLLVL.

This clonotype was recorded many times. The chain joins TRBV15 to TRBJ1-1; no definite D call. Deletions cut 3 bases from V and 1 base from J, with 6 bases between. This CDR3 comprises 13 residues. Germline CDR1 and CDR2: LNHNV and YYDKDF (reference sequence). The CDR3 DNA follows: TGTGCCACCAGCAGGCCCCCGAACACTGAAGCTTTCTTT. Translating gives CATSRPPNTEAFF.

V is TRBV27 and J is TRBJ1-1; D remains unclear. The CDR3 extends over 14 amino acids. Per germline, CDR1 MNHEY and CDR2 SMNVEV (reference sequence). Trimming pared 5 bases from V and 4 bases from J, leaving 14 bases between. The CDR3 bases are TGTGCCAGCAGTCTTGTGGGGTTGGCCACTGAAGCTTTCTTT. Encoded protein: CASSLVGLATEAFF.

J is TRBJ1-2 and V is TRBV29-1; 11 bases map to TRBD1. The CDR3 has 12 residues. The junction had 6 bases not matched to a gene; V was cut back by 6 bases and J by 9 bases. Looked up from germline, CDR1 is SQVTM and CDR2 is ANQGSEA. The CDR3 nucleotides read TGCAGCGTGGACAGGGGGCAGCTCCGCTACACCTTC. Its translation: CSVDRGQLRYTF.

The chain couples TRBV5-6 to TRBJ1-1, with D possibly matching TRBD1 (5 bases). In germline, CDR1 is SGHDT, CDR2 YYEEEE. This CDR3 comprises 13 residues. The V end lost 5 bases, the J end lost 5 bases, and 13 bases lay between the germline ends. CDR3 nucleotide sequence: TGTGCCAGCAGGACAGCCGGGCGGACTGAAGCTTTCTTT. It yields the protein CASRTAGRTEAFF.

A remark on this clonotype: A much larger clone differs from this one at a single base, so this may be a read error. The V gene is TRBV20-1, the J gene TRBJ1-2; a possible D gene is TRBD1 (5 bases). From germline, CDR1 is DFQATT and CDR2 SNEGSKA (reference sequence). Trimming took 6 bases from V and 0 from J, leaving 14 bases between them. There are 14 residues in the CDR3. Here the CDR3 DNA reads TGCAGTGCCGGGGACGGCACCGCTAACTATGGCTACACCTTC. This encodes CSAGDGTANYGYTF.

This clonotype came up many times. The rearrangement links TRBV13 to TRBJ1-2; tentative D call: TRBD1 (6 bases). Trimming shortened V by 5 bases and J by 8 bases, and 12 bases separated the two germline ends. Germline V lookup: CDR1 PRHDT, CDR2 FYEKMQ (reference sequence). The CDR3 covers 12 residues. The CDR3 here is CASSPRGGGYTF. In DNA, the CDR3 is TGTGCCAGCAGCCCCAGGGGAGGAGGCTACACCTTC.

This clonotype was observed at least ten times. The chain joins TRBV6-5 to TRBJ1-2; 7 bases match TRBD1. Losses at the gene ends were 5 bases for V and 8 bases for J; bases not matched to a gene: 11. The CDR3 is made up of 14 amino acids. Germline V gene data show CDR1 as MNHEY and CDR2 as SVGAGI. In DNA form, the CDR3 reads TGTGCCAGCAGTCGCGCACCCACAGGGGACGGCTACACCTTC. It yields the protein CASSRAPTGDGYTF.

V is TRBV27 and J is TRBJ2-5; the D is unclear. CDR3 length: 15 residues. V lost 5 bases, J lost 5 bases, and 18 bases lay in between. Per germline, CDR1 MNHEY and CDR2 SMNVEV (reference sequence). The CDR3 coding sequence is TGTGCCAGCAGTCCCCAACACCGGCCTGTGGAGACCCAGTACTTC. Translating gives CASSPQHRPVETQYF.

This clonotype was recorded many times. The chain couples TRBV30 to TRBJ1-1; TRBD1 might be the D (6 bases). Trimming cost V 2 bases and J 8 bases, with 12 bases left between them. CDR1 and CDR2 (germline): GTSNPN, SVGIG (reference sequence). This CDR3 is 12 amino acids long. The CDR3 bases are TGTGCCTGGAGTCCCGAAGGGGGGGAAGCTTTCTTT. Amino acid sequence: CAWSPEGGEAFF.

This clonotype was observed a handful of times. The rearrangement links TRBV6-1 to TRBJ1-5; 7 nucleotides line up with TRBD1. The trim removed 5 bases at V and 7 bases at J, leaving 11 bases unmatched. Per germline, CDR1 MNHNS and CDR2 SASEGT. The CDR3 length is 15 residues. CDR3 residues: CASSRQGKIEQPQHF. Here the CDR3 DNA reads TGTGCCAGCAGTAGACAGGGCAAGATTGAGCAGCCCCAGCATTTT.

This clonotype was seen ten or more times. This chain uses TRBV10-3 with TRBJ1-3; D uncertain. This CDR3 is 16 amino acids long. CDR1 is ENHRY and CDR2 is SYGVKD in the germline V gene. V was pared by 4 bases and J by 0 bases, with 13 bases between. The CDR3 sequence: CAISGDSFHSGNTIYF. Written as DNA, the CDR3 is TGTGCCATCAGTGGGGATTCTTTCCACTCTGGAAACACCATATATTTT.

This clonotype was observed many times. The chain links TRBV6-1 to TRBJ2-7; 9 bases are a match to TRBD2. Trimming at V came to 1 base and at J to 5 bases, leaving 6 bases not matched to a gene. Germline CDR1 reads MNHNS; CDR2 reads SASEGT. The length of the CDR3 is 15 residues. In nucleotides, the CDR3 is TGTGCCAGCAGTGAAGGAGGCGGGGGGGCCAACGAGCAGTACTTC. Protein: CASSEGGGGANEQYF.

This clonotype came up many times. This chain joins TRBV20-1 and TRBJ2-7; D may be TRBD1 (6 bases). Germline values: CDR1 DFQATT, CDR2 SNEGSKA (reference sequence). The CDR3 is 13 amino acids. V was clipped by 5 bases and J by 2 bases, with 13 bases between them. CDR3 amino acids: CSAVSQGTYEQYF. In DNA form, the CDR3 reads TGCAGTGCTGTTTCCCAGGGGACCTACGAGCAGTACTTC.

This clonotype was seen a handful of times. J is TRBJ2-5 and V is TRBV6-2 or TRBV6-3; 9 nucleotides line up with TRBD2. Germline V lookup: CDR1 MNHEY, CDR2 SVGEGT. The junction had 18 bases not matched to a gene; V was cut back by 2 bases and J by 5 bases. The CDR3 spans 19 residues. CDR3 coding DNA: TGTGCCAGCAGTTACGGGAGGGTGGACTGGCGGGAGGGCCGGGAGACCCAGTACTTC. Translation: CASSYGRVDWREGRETQYF.

This rearrangement joins TRBV5-1 to TRBJ2-7; 9 bases are shared with TRBD1. This CDR3 comprises 15 residues. Trimming took 5 bases from V and 5 from J; bases not matched to a gene: 11. The germline V gene encodes CDR1 SGHRS and CDR2 YFSETQ. CDR3 DNA sequence: TGCGCCAGCAGTCTGTCCGGGACAGGGTTCGACGAGCAGTACTTC. Its translation is CASSLSGTGFDEQYF.

The V and J genes are TRBV5-1 and TRBJ2-2; D might be TRBD2 (5 bases). The CDR3 runs 16 residues. Germline V gives CDR1 SGHRS, CDR2 YFSETQ. V gave up 3 bases and J gave up 6 bases, with 18 bases separating them. The CDR3 region has the DNA TGCGCCAGCAGCTGGGAAACACTAGACTTATCCGGGGAGCTGTTTTTT. Amino acid sequence: CASSWETLDLSGELFF.

The chain joins TRBV28 to TRBJ2-7; no firm D call. The length of the CDR3 is 12 residues. Trimming cost V 4 bases and J 7 bases, with 11 bases left between them. Germline V gene sequence: CDR1 MDHEN, CDR2 SYDVKM. CDR3 coding DNA: TGTGCCAGCAGTTCGGTGATGGGTGAGCAGTACTTC. This sequence encodes CASSSVMGEQYF.

The sample holds a few counts of this clonotype. The V and J genes are TRBV30 and TRBJ1-2; weak D call: TRBD1 (5 bases). Deletions cut 2 bases from V and 7 bases from J, with 17 bases between. Looked up from germline, CDR1 is GTSNPN and CDR2 is SVGIG (reference sequence). CDR3 length: 14 amino acids. DNA for the CDR3: TGTGCCTGGAGTAAGAGCCAGGGAAGCGGTGGCTACACCTTC. Amino acid sequence: CAWSKSQGSGGYTF.

This clonotype was seen at least ten times. The chain couples TRBV29-1 to TRBJ2-7, with 10 nucleotides matching TRBD1. There are 13 residues in the CDR3. Looked up from germline, CDR1 is SQVTM and CDR2 is ANQGSEA. V was clipped by 8 bases and J by 6 bases; unmatched bases: 10. Here the CDR3 DNA reads TGCAGCATCTCCGGGACAGGGGTCTCCGAGCAGTACTTC. Protein product: CSISGTGVSEQYF.

The rearrangement uses TRBV12-3 or TRBV12-4 and TRBJ2-5; 9 nucleotides agree with TRBD2. Unmatched junction bases numbered 3, after V lost 0 bases and J lost 1 base. The length of the CDR3 is 16 residues. The CDR3 DNA reads TGTGCCAGCAGTTTAGCGCTTAGCGGGGGCCAAGAGACCCAGTACTTC. Translated: CASSLALSGGQETQYF.

There are many counts of this clonotype. J is TRBJ1-1 and V is TRBV20-1, with a weak D call TRBD1 (5 bases). The CDR3 spans 18 residues. Trimming took 1 base from V and 0 from J, leaving 21 bases between them. Germline CDR1 DFQATT, CDR2 SNEGSKA (reference sequence). Here the CDR3 DNA reads TGCAGTGCTAGAGGGGTTGGCAGGCACCAGGGCATGAACACTGAAGCTTTCTTT. Encoded protein: CSARGVGRHQGMNTEAFF.